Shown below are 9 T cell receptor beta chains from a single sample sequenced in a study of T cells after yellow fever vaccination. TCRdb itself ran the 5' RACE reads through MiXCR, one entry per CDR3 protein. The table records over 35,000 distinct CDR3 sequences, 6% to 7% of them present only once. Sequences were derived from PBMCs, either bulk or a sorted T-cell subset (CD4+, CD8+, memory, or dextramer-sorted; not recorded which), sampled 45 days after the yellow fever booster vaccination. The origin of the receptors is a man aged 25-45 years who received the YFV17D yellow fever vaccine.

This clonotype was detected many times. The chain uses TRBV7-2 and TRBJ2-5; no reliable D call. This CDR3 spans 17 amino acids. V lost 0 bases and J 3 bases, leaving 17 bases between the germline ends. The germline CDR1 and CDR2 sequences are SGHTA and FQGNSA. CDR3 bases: TGTGCCAGCAGCTTAGCTCCGGTGGGTACCGGAGAAGAGACCCAGTACTTC. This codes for CASSLAPVGTGEETQYF.

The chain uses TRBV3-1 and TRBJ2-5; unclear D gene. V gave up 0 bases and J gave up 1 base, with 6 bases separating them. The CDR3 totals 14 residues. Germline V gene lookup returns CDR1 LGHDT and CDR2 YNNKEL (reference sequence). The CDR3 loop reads CASSQEAFQETQYF. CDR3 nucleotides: TGTGCCAGCAGCCAAGAAGCGTTCCAAGAGACCCAGTACTTC.

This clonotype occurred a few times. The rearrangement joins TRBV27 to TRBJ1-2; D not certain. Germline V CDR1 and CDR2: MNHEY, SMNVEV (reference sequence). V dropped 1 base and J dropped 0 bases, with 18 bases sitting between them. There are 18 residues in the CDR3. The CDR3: CASSLLGPREAANYGYTF. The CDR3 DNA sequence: TGTGCCAGCAGTTTATTGGGCCCCCGGGAGGCAGCTAACTATGGCTACACCTTC.

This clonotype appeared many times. This CDR3 is CASSVVAGEISGYTF. CDR3 nucleotides: TGCGCCAGCAGTGTTGTTGCAGGGGAGATCTCTGGCTACACCTTC. J is TRBJ1-2 and V is TRBV10-2, with D possibly being TRBD1 (6 bases). V lost 4 bases and J 7 bases, leaving 19 bases between the germline ends. The CDR3 is 15 amino acids. CDR1 is WSHSY and CDR2 is SAAADI in the germline V gene.

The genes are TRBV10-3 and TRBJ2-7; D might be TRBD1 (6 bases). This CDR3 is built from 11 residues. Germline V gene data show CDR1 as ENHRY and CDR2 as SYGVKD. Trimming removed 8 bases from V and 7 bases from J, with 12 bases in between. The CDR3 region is CAISGAREQYF. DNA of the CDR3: TGTGCCATCTCAGGGGCACGAGAGCAGTACTTC.

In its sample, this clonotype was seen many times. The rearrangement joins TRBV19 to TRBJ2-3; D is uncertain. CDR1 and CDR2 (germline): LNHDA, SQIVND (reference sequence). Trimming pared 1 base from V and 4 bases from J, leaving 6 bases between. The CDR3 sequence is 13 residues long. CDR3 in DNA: TGTGCCAGTAGTATAGTGGGGTCAGATACGCAGTATTTT. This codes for CASSIVGSDTQYF. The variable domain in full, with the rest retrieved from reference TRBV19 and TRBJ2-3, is DGGITQSPKYLFRKEGQNVTLSCEQNLNHDAMYWYRQDPGQGLRLIYYSQIVNDFQKGDIAEGYSVSREKKESFPLTVTSAQKNPTAFYLCASSIVGSDTQYFGPGTRLTVL.

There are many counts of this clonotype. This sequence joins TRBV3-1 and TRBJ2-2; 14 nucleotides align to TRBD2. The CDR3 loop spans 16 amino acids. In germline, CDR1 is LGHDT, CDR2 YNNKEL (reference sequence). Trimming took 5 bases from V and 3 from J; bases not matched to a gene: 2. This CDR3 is CASSEGLAGDTGELFF. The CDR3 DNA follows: TGTGCCAGCAGCGAGGGACTAGCGGGAGACACCGGGGAGCTGTTTTTT.

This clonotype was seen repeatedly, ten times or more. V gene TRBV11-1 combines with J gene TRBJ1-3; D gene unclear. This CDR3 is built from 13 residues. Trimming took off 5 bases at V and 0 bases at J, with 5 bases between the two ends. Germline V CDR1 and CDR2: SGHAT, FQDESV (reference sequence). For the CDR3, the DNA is TGTGCCAGCAGCCATGGCTCTGGAAACACCATATATTTT. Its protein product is CASSHGSGNTIYF.

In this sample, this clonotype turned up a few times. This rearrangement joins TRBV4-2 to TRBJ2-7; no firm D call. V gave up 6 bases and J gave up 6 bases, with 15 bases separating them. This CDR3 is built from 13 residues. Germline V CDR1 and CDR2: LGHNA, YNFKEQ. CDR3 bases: TGTGCCAGCAGACAAAATTCTCTGGGCGAGCAGTACTTC. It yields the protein CASRQNSLGEQYF.